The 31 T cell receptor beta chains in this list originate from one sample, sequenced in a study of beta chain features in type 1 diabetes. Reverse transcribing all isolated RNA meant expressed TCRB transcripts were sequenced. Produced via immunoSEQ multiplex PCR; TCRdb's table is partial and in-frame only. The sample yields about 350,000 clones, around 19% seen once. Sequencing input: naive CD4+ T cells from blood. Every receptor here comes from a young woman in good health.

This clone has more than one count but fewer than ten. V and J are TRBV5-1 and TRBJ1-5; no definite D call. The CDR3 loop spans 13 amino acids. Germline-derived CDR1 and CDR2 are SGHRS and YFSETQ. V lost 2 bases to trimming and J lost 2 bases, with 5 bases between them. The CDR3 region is CASSLHGNQPQHF. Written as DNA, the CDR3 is TGCGCCAGCAGCTTACACGGCAATCAGCCCCAGCATTTT.

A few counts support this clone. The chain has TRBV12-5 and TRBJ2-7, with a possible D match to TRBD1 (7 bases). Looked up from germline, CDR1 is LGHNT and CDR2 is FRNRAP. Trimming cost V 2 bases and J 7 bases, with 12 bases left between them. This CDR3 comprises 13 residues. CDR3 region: CASGLLATGEQYF. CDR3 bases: TGTGCTAGTGGTTTGCTAGCGACAGGGGAGCAGTACTTC.

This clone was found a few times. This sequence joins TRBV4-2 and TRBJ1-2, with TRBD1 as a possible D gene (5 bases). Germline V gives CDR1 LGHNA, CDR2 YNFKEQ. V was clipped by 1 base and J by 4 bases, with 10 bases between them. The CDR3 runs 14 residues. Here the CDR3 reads CASSQAGDGYGYTF. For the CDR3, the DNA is TGTGCCAGCAGCCAAGCGGGGGACGGCTATGGCTACACCTTC.

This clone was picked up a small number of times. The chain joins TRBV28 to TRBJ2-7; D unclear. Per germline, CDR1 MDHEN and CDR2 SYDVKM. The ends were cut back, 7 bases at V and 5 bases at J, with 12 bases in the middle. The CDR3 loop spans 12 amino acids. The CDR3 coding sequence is TGTGCCAGCAAATTAACCGACAACGAGCAGTACTTC. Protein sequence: CASKLTDNEQYF.

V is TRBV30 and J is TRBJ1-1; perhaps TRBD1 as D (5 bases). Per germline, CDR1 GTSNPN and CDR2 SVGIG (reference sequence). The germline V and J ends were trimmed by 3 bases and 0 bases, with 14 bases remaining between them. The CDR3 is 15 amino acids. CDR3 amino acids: CAWSPMGRLNTEAFF. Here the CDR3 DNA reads TGTGCCTGGAGCCCCATGGGGCGGCTGAACACTGAAGCTTTCTTT.

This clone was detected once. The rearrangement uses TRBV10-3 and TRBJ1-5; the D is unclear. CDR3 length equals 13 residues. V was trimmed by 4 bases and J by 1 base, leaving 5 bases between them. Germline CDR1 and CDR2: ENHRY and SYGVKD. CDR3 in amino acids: CAISVESNQPQHF. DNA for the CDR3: TGTGCCATCAGTGTAGAAAGCAATCAGCCCCAGCATTTT.

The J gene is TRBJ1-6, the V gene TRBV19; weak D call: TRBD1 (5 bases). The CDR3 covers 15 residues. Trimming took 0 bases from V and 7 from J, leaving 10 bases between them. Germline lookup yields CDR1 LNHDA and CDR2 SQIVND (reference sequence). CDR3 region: CASSIEAGMNSPLHF. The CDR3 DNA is TGTGCCAGTAGTATAGAGGCAGGGATGAATTCACCCCTCCACTTT.

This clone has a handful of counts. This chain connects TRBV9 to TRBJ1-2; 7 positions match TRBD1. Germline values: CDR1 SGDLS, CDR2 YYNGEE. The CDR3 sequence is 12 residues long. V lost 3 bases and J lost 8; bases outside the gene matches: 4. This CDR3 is CASSANRGGYTF. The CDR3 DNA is TGTGCCAGCAGCGCAAACAGGGGCGGCTACACCTTC.

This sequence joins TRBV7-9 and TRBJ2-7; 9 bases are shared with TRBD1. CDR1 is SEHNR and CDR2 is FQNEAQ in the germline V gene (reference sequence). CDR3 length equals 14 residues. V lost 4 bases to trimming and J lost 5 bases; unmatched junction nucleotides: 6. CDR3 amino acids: CASSWTGVVHEQYF. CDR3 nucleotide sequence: TGTGCCAGCAGCTGGACAGGGGTGGTACACGAGCAGTACTTC.

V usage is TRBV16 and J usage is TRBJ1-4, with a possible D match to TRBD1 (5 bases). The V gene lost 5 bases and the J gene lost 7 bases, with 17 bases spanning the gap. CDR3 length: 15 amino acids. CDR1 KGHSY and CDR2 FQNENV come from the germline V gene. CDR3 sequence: CASSTRQRLGEKLFF. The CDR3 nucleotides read TGTGCCAGCAGCACACGACAGAGGCTTGGTGAAAAACTGTTTTTT.

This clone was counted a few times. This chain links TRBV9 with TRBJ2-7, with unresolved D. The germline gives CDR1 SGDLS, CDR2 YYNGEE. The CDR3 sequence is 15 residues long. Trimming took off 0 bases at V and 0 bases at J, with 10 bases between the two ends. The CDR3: CASSVGAPNSYEQYF. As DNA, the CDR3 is TGTGCCAGCAGCGTAGGGGCCCCGAACTCCTACGAGCAGTACTTC.

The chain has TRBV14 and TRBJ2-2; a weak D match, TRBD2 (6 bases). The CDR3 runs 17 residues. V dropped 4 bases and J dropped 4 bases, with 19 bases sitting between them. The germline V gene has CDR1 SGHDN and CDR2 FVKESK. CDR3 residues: CASSRPFGGVSTGELFF. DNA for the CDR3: TGTGCCAGCAGCCGCCCATTCGGGGGAGTTAGCACCGGGGAGCTGTTTTTT.

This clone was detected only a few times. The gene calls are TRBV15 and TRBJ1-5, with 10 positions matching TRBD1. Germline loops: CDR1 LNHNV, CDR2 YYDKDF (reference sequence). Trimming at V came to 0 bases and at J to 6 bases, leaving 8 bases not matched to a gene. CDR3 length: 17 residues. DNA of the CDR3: TGTGCCACCAGCAGAGAACTCCGGGACAGGGGCCCTCAGCCCCAGCATTTT. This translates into CATSRELRDRGPQPQHF.

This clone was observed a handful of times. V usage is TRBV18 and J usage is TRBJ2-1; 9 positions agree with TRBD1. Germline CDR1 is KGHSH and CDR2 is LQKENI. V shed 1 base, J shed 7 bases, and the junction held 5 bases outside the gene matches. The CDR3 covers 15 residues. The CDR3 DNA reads TGTGCCAGCTCACCACGGACAGGGGTTGGAAATGAGCAGTTCTTC. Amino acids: CASSPRTGVGNEQFF.

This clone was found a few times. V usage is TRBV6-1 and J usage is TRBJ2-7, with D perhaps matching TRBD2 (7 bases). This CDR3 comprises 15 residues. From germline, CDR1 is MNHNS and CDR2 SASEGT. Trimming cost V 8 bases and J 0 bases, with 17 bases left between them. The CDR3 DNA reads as TGTGCCAGCGCGATTAGGGGGGGCATCTCCTACGAGCAGTACTTC. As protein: CASAIRGGISYEQYF.

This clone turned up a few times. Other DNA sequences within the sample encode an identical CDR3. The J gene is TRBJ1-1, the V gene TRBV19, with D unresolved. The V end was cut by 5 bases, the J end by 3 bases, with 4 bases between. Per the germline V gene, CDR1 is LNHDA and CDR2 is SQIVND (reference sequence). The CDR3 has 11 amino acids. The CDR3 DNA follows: TGTGCCAGTAGTCTTGACACTGAAGCTTTCTTT. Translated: CASSLDTEAFF.

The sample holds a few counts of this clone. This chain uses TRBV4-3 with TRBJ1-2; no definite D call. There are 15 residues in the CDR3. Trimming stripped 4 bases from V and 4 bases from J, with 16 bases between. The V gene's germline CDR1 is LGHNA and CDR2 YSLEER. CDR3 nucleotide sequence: TGCGCCAGCAGCCTCACGGCAGGTCCGACCTATGGCTACACCTTC. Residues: CASSLTAGPTYGYTF.

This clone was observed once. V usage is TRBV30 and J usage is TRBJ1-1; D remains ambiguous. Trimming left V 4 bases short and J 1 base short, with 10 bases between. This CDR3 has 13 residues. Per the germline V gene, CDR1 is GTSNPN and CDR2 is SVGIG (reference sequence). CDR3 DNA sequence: TGTGCCTGGAATAGAGGGAGGAACACTGAAGCTTTCTTT. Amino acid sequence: CAWNRGRNTEAFF.

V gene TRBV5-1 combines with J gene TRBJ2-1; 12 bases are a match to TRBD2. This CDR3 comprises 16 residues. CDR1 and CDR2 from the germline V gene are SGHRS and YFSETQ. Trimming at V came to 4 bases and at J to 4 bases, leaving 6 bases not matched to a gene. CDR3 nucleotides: TGCGCCAGCAGCAGCAGGACTAGCGGGACGTACAATGAGCAGTTCTTC. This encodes CASSSRTSGTYNEQFF.

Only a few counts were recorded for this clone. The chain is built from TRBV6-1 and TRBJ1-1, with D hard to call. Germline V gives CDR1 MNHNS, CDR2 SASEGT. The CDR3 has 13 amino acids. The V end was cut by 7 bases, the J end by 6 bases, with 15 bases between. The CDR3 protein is CASTLGRRSEAFF. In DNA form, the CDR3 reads TGTGCCAGCACCTTAGGACGGAGGTCTGAAGCTTTCTTT.

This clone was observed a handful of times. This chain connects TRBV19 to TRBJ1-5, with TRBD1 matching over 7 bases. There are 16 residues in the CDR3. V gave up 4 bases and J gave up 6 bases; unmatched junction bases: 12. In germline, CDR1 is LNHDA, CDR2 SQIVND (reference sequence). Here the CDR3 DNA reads TGTGCCAGTAGTACCTCCCACCGACAGGGAGTTCAGCCCCAGCATTTT. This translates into CASSTSHRQGVQPQHF.

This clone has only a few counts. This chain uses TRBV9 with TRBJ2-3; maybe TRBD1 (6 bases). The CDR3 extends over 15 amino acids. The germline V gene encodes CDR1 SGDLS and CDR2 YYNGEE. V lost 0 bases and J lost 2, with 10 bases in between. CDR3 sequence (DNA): TGTGCCAGCAGCGTAGCCCAGGGGTACACAGATACGCAGTATTTT. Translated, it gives CASSVAQGYTDTQYF.

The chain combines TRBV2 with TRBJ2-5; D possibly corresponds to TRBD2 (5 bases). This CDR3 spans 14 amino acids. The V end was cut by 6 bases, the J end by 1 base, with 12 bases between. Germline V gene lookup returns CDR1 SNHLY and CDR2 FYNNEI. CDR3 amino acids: CASRFRAAQETQYF. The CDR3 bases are TGTGCCAGCAGATTCAGAGCGGCCCAAGAGACCCAGTACTTC. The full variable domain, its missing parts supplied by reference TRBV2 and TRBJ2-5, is EPEVTQTPSHQVTQMGQEVILRCVPISNHLYFYWYRQILGQKVEFLVSFYNNEISEKSEIFDDQFSVERPDGSNFTLKIRSTKLEDSAMYFCASRFRAAQETQYFGPGTRLLVL.

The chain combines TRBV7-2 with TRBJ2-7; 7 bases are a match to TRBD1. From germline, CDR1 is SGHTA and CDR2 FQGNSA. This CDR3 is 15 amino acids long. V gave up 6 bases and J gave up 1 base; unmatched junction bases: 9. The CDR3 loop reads CASRSPGQFSYEQYF. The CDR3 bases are TGTGCCAGCAGGTCGCCGGGACAGTTTTCCTACGAGCAGTACTTC.

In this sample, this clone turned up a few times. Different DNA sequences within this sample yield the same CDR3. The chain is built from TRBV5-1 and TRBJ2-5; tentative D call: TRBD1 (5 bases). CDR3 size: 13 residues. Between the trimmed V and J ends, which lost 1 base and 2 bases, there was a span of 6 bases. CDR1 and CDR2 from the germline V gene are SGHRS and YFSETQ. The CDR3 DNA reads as TGCGCCAGCAGCTTGCCAGGGCAAGAGACCCAGTACTTC. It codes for CASSLPGQETQYF.

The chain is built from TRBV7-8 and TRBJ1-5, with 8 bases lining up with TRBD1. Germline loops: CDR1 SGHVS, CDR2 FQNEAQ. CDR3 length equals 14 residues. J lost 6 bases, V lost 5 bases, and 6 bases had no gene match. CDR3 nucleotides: TGTGCCAGCAGCGTCCGGACAGGGATTCAGCCCCAGCATTTT. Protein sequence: CASSVRTGIQPQHF. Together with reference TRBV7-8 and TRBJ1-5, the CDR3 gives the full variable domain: GAGVSQSPRYKVAKRGQDVALRCDPISGHVSLFWYQQALGQGPEFLTYFQNEAQLDKSGLPSDRFFAERPEGSVSTLKIQRTQQEDSAVYLCASSVRTGIQPQHFGDGTRLSIL.

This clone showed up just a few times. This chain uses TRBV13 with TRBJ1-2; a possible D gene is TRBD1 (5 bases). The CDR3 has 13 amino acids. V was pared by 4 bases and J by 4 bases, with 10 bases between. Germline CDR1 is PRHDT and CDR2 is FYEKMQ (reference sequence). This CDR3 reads CASSSSGLYGYTF. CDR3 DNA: TGTGCCAGCAGCTCTTCAGGGCTCTATGGCTACACCTTC.

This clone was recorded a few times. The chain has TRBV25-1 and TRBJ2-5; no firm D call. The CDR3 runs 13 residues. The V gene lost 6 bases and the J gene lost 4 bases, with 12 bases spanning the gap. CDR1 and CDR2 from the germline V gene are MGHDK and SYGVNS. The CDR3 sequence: CASSLEAPETQYF. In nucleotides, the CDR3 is TGTGCCAGCAGCTTAGAGGCCCCAGAGACCCAGTACTTC.

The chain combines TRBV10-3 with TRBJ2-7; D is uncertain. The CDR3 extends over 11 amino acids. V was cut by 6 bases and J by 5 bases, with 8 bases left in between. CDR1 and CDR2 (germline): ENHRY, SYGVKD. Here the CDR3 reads CAIRSIHEQYF. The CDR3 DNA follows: TGTGCCATCAGGTCTATCCACGAGCAGTACTTC.

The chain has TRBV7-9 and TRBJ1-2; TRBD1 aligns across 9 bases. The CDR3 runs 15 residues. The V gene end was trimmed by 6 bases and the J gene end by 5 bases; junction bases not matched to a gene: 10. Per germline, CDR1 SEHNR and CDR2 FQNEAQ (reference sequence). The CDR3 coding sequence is TGTGCCAGCAGACAAACAGGGGGCGCGGGATATGGCTACACCTTC. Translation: CASRQTGGAGYGYTF.

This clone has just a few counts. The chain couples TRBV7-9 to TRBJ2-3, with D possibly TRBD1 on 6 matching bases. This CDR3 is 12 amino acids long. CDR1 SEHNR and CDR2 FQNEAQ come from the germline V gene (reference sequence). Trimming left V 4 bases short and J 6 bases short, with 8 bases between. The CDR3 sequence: CASSYRVDTQYF. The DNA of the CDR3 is TGTGCCAGCAGCTACAGGGTGGATACGCAGTATTTT.